These T cell receptor beta chains were read from a single sample in a study of blood T cell repertoires in COVID-19. Profiled with immunoSEQ multiplex PCR; TCRdb holds only in-frame clones, not every one. The data hold around 130,000 clones, with roughly four fifths observed a single time. The sample comprised PBMCs or T cells enriched from blood (not recorded which). Every receptor here comes from a woman aged 45-59 years with acute COVID-19. Each CDR3 is given with its conserved first and last residue. D genes are given only for firm matches. Only some rows state a clone size, as once, few, many or a class for expanded clones.

V gene	D gene	clone size	J gene	CDR3 protein	CDR3 DNA
TRBV19	.	.	TRBJ1-5	CASKGDHSNQPQHF	TGTGCCAGTAAGGGGGACCATAGCAATCAGCCCCAGCATTTT
TRBV4-2	TRBD2	.	TRBJ2-4	CASSQKTEWGGTKNIQYF	TGTGCCAGCAGCCAGAAGACTGAATGGGGGGGTACCAAAAACATTCAGTACTTC
TRBV5-1	.	.	TRBJ1-5	CASSLGEGNNQPQHF	TGCGCCAGCAGCCTGGGAGAGGGCAACAATCAGCCCCAGCATTTT
TRBV3-1/TRBV3-2	.	.	TRBJ2-2	CASSQNGSPGELFF	TGTGCCAGCAGCCAAAACGGGAGCCCCGGGGAGCTGTTTTTT
TRBV11-3	.	.	TRBJ1-1	CASSSGAGDINTEAFF	TGTGCCAGCAGTAGCGGGGCAGGGGATATTAACACTGAAGCTTTCTTT
TRBV18	TRBD1	.	TRBJ2-5	CASSSNTGEETQYF	TGTGCCAGCTCAAGCAATACAGGGGAAGAGACCCAGTACTTC
TRBV10-1	.	.	TRBJ2-3	CASSDPETPQYF	TGCGCCAGCAGTGACCCGGAGACCCCGCAGTATTTT
TRBV7-9	TRBD2	.	TRBJ2-1	CASSGEREHNEQFF	TGTGCCAGCAGCGGAGAGCGGGAGCACAATGAGCAGTTCTTC
TRBV7-2	.	once	TRBJ2-3	CASSFGRGTDTQYF	TGTGCCAGCAGCTTCGGAAGGGGGACAGATACGCAGTATTTT
TRBV30	.	.	TRBJ1-2	CAWSVGFDRLGYGYTF	TGTGCCTGGAGTGTGGGTTTCGACAGGCTGGGCTATGGCTACACCTTC
TRBV19	.	.	TRBJ2-1	CASSIRAGHWDEQFF	TGTGCCAGTAGTATAAGGGCGGGCCACTGGGATGAGCAGTTCTTC
TRBV19	TRBD1	.	TRBJ1-2	CASRGQGNYGYTF	TGTGCCAGTAGGGGACAGGGTAACTATGGCTACACCTTC
TRBV19	.	.	TRBJ1-1	CASSYRGNTEAFF	TGTGCCAGTAGTTATAGAGGGAACACTGAAGCTTTCTTT
TRBV5-8	.	few	TRBJ2-7	CASSPAGEQYF	TGTGCCAGCAGCCCAGCAGGAGAGCAGTACTTC
TRBV6-5	.	.	TRBJ2-4	CASSSPRAAKNIQYF	TGTGCCAGCAGTTCTCCGAGGGCAGCCAAAAACATTCAGTACTTC
TRBV2	TRBD1	few	TRBJ2-7	CASSSTIPGQGPGEQYF	TGTGCCAGCAGCTCTACAATCCCGGGACAGGGGCCCGGGGAGCAGTACTTC
TRBV5-1	.	.	TRBJ2-1	CASSLGAGSGDNEQFF	TGCGCCAGCAGCTTGGGTGCGGGTAGCGGTGACAATGAGCAGTTCTTC
TRBV11-2	.	.	TRBJ2-1	CASSIPGGGSGIDEQFF	TGTGCCAGCAGCATCCCCGGGGGCGGGAGTGGTATAGATGAGCAGTTCTTC
TRBV6-5	TRBD2	once	TRBJ2-5	CGVAGVVWETQYF	TGTGGGGTAGCGGGAGTGGTTTGGGAGACCCAGTACTTC
TRBV2	.	once	TRBJ2-5	CASRQATGGETQYF	TGTGCCAGCAGACAAGCTACAGGAGGGGAGACCCAGTACTTC
TRBV7-9	TRBD1	.	TRBJ1-4	CASTTGSGEKLFF	TGTGCCAGCACGACAGGGTCTGGTGAAAAACTGTTTTTT
TRBV11-2	.	few	TRBJ2-1	CASTLGGYNEQFF	TGTGCCAGCACGCTCGGGGGCTACAATGAGCAGTTCTTC
TRBV18	TRBD1	.	TRBJ2-1	CASSPRLQGAANNEQFF	TGTGCCAGCTCACCACGTCTACAGGGGGCGGCGAACAATGAGCAGTTCTTC
TRBV2	.	.	TRBJ1-5	CASRREDNQPQHF	TGTGCCAGCAGGCGGGAAGACAATCAGCCCCAGCATTTT
TRBV4-1	.	few	TRBJ2-7	CASSQEDSTLYEQYF	TGCGCCAGCAGCCAAGAAGACAGCACACTCTACGAGCAGTACTTC
TRBV11-3	.	.	TRBJ1-6	CASSMTGTNSPLHF	TGTGCCAGCAGCATGACAGGCACTAATTCACCCCTCCACTTT
TRBV14	.	.	TRBJ2-1	CASSPPELSSYNEQFF	TGTGCCAGCAGCCCCCCTGAGTTGAGCTCCTACAATGAGCAGTTCTTC
TRBV18	.	.	TRBJ2-7	CASSPPGSGRYEQYF	TGTGCCAGCTCACCACCGGGCTCAGGGCGCTACGAGCAGTACTTC
TRBV6-5	.	.	TRBJ1-1	CASRVTLNTEAFF	TGTGCCAGCAGGGTGACACTGAACACTGAAGCTTTCTTT
TRBV14	TRBD1	.	TRBJ1-2	CASSQDDRGIYGYTF	TGTGCCAGCAGCCAAGACGACAGGGGAATCTATGGCTACACCTTC
TRBV30	TRBD1	.	TRBJ1-2	CAWSVSGQGARGYTF	TGTGCCTGGAGTGTTTCGGGACAGGGGGCGCGGGGCTACACCTTC
TRBV29-1	.	.	TRBJ1-1	CSVARDGGNTEAFF	TGCAGCGTTGCCCGGGACGGGGGGAACACTGAAGCTTTCTTT
TRBV4-2	.	.	TRBJ1-5	CASSQPGQPQHF	TGTGCCAGCAGCCAACCGGGGCAGCCCCAGCATTTT
TRBV9	.	.	TRBJ1-6	CASSVYNYNSPLHF	TGTGCCAGCAGCGTTTACAACTATAATTCACCCCTCCACTTT
TRBV10-3	.	.	TRBJ1-1	CAIKRHRSLNTEAFF	TGTGCCATCAAACGTCACCGGTCGCTGAACACTGAAGCTTTCTTT
TRBV5-4	.	few	TRBJ1-4	CASSTGHPSQREKLFF	TGTGCCAGCAGCACGGGACATCCGTCCCAAAGGGAAAAACTGTTTTTT
TRBV4-1	TRBD2	few	TRBJ2-1	CASSQSGGKQFF	TGCGCCAGCAGCCAAAGCGGGGGGAAGCAGTTCTTC
TRBV6-2/TRBV6-3	TRBD1	few	TRBJ2-7	CASSYPGQSYEQYF	TGTGCCAGCAGTTACCCGGGACAGAGTTACGAGCAGTACTTC
TRBV5-1	TRBD2	.	TRBJ2-2	CASTPSGGNTGELFF	TGCGCCAGCACCCCGTCGGGGGGGAACACCGGGGAGCTGTTTTTT
TRBV18	TRBD2	once	TRBJ2-2	CASSPQREHTGELFF	TGTGCCAGCTCACCCCAGCGGGAGCACACCGGGGAGCTGTTTTTT
TRBV30	.	.	TRBJ1-3	CAWGAGGAGNTIYF	TGTGCCTGGGGAGCGGGGGGAGCCGGAAACACCATATATTTT
TRBV6-2/TRBV6-3	.	.	TRBJ1-1	CASSLLLNTEAFF	TGTGCCAGCAGTTTACTCTTGAACACTGAAGCTTTCTTT